This entry lists 19 T cell receptor beta chains sequenced from one sample in a study of T cells in localized non-small cell lung cancer. Clones were read by immunoSEQ multiplex PCR, and TCRdb kept only the in-frame ones, dropping some. Among over 20,000 clones listed, over 75% were seen once. The sample was peripheral blood mononuclear cells, taken before any cancer treatment. The receptors shown here come from a male donor older than 55 with stage II lung adenocarcinoma.

The J gene is TRBJ1-5, the V gene TRBV7-8; no reliable D call. V was trimmed by 1 base and J by 3 bases, leaving 10 bases between them. CDR1 is SGHVS, CDR2 FQNEAQ, per germline. CDR3 length equals 15 residues. This chain's CDR3 is CASSLDGGPNQPQHF. Here the CDR3 DNA reads TGTGCCAGCAGCTTAGATGGAGGGCCCAATCAGCCCCAGCATTTT.

The chain links TRBV28 to TRBJ2-7, with 10 bases that match TRBD2. The germline gives CDR1 MDHEN, CDR2 SYDVKM. The V gene end was trimmed by 5 bases and the J gene end by 3 bases; junction bases not matched to a gene: 7. The CDR3 loop spans 15 amino acids. CDR3 residues: CASSHTSGIRYEQYF. The CDR3 coding sequence is TGTGCCAGCAGTCATACTAGCGGGATTCGCTACGAGCAGTACTTC. The full variable domain, its missing parts supplied by reference TRBV28 and TRBJ2-7, is DVKVTQSSRYLVKRTGEKVFLECVQDMDHENMFWYRQDPGLGLRLIYFSYDVKMKEKGDIPEGYSVSREKKERFSLILESASTNQTSMYLCASSHTSGIRYEQYFGPGTRLTVT.

The chain joins TRBV20-1 to TRBJ2-5; D is unclear. V was clipped by 5 bases and J by 5 bases, with 9 bases between them. Germline V gene data show CDR1 as DFQATT and CDR2 as SNEGSKA (reference sequence). The CDR3 has 11 residues. The CDR3 DNA reads as TGCAGTGCTTCCCCGGTGGAGACCCAGTACTTC. It is translated as CSASPVETQYF.

The chain uses TRBV6-5 and TRBJ2-7; D unclear. CDR3 length: 16 amino acids. V was shortened by 4 bases and J by 13 bases, with 29 bases between the two germline ends. Germline-derived CDR1 and CDR2 are MNHEY and SVGAGI. CDR3 DNA: TGTGCCAGCAGTTTTTTGTCAAGTGGGTCGACCCCTCGGTACTACTTC. Its translation: CASSFLSSGSTPRYYF.

This chain uses TRBV19 with TRBJ2-7; TRBD1 matches at 7 bases. Germline CDR1 reads LNHDA; CDR2 reads SQIVND (reference sequence). V was clipped by 5 bases and J by 7 bases; unmatched bases: 11. This CDR3 is built from 14 residues. DNA of the CDR3: TGTGCCAGTAGTCGGCGACAGGGAGTAGGAGAGCAGTACTTC. It yields the protein CASSRRQGVGEQYF.

This clone was observed a single time. The chain recombines TRBV28 with TRBJ1-2, with a possible D match to TRBD1 (5 bases). Trimming removed 4 bases from V and 6 bases from J, with 6 bases in between. Germline CDR1 and CDR2: MDHEN and SYDVKM. CDR3 length equals 11 residues. As DNA, the CDR3 is TGTGCCAGCAGTTGGGGGGATGGCTACACCTTC. Amino acids: CASSWGDGYTF.

The rearrangement uses TRBV10-3 and TRBJ2-1; D may be TRBD2 (5 bases). The V end lost 7 bases, the J end lost 10 bases, and 17 bases lay between the germline ends. The length of the CDR3 is 13 residues. In germline, CDR1 is ENHRY, CDR2 SYGVKD. CDR3 nucleotide sequence: TGTGCCATCAACGACGGAGGTGTCTGGGAGCAGTTCTTC. This codes for CAINDGGVWEQFF.

J is TRBJ2-2 and V is TRBV27; D is unresolved. The V gene lost 2 bases and the J gene lost 4 bases, with 8 bases spanning the gap. The CDR3 covers 14 residues. Germline values: CDR1 MNHEY, CDR2 SMNVEV (reference sequence). CDR3 sequence (DNA): TGTGCCAGCAGTTTAAGTCGCACCACCGGGGAGCTGTTTTTT. It is translated as CASSLSRTTGELFF.

This sequence joins TRBV20-1 and TRBJ2-5, with D uncertain. Germline-derived CDR1 and CDR2 are DFQATT and SNEGSKA (reference sequence). This CDR3 is built from 11 residues. The V end was cut by 0 bases, the J end by 4 bases, with 3 bases between. The CDR3 DNA is TGCAGTGCTAGAGATATAGAGACCCAGTACTTC. As protein: CSARDIETQYF.

The gene calls are TRBV10-2 and TRBJ2-2; the match to TRBD1 covers 7 bases. V lost 0 bases to trimming and J lost 4 bases; unmatched junction nucleotides: 8. The CDR3 is 17 residues long. Germline CDR1 reads WSHSY; CDR2 reads SAAADI. CDR3 nucleotides: TGCGCCAGCAGTGAGTCGCTGAACAGGGGAAGCACCGGGGAGCTGTTTTTT. It specifies CASSESLNRGSTGELFF.

Only one count was recorded for this clone. The chain has TRBV6-1 and TRBJ2-2; D is unclear. Trimming pared 4 bases from V and 7 bases from J, leaving 10 bases between. The CDR3 totals 13 residues. Germline V lookup: CDR1 MNHNS, CDR2 SASEGT. CDR3 DNA: TGTGCCAGCAGTGCGCGTTTGAGCGGGGAGCTGTTTTTT. It translates to CASSARLSGELFF.

The genes are TRBV5-1 and TRBJ2-3; D is unclear. Germline V gene sequence: CDR1 SGHRS, CDR2 YFSETQ. The CDR3 totals 16 residues. The V end was cut by 0 bases, the J end by 0 bases, with 11 bases between. CDR3 bases: TGCGCCAGCAGCTTGGTCGGGTTCTCTAGCACAGATACGCAGTATTTT. Residues: CASSLVGFSSTDTQYF.

This rearrangement joins TRBV5-1 to TRBJ2-4; D is perhaps TRBD1 or TRBD2 (5 bases each). V was clipped by 0 bases and J by 7 bases, with 14 bases between them. Germline-derived CDR1 and CDR2 are SGHRS and YFSETQ. The CDR3 runs to 15 residues. The DNA for the CDR3 is TGCGCCAGCAGCTTGGACGGGGCGCCGGGGAACATTCAGTACTTC. Its protein product is CASSLDGAPGNIQYF.

The chain joins TRBV5-6 to TRBJ1-1; D call uncertain. The CDR3 loop spans 16 amino acids. Trimming cost V 0 bases and J 0 bases, with 12 bases left between them. Germline assignment: CDR1 SGHDT and CDR2 YYEEEE. CDR3 loop: CASSLAAPPLNTEAFF. For the CDR3, the DNA is TGTGCCAGCAGCTTGGCCGCGCCCCCCCTGAACACTGAAGCTTTCTTT. Together with reference TRBV5-6 and TRBJ1-1, the CDR3 gives the full variable domain: DAGVTQSPTHLIKTRGQQVTLRCSPKSGHDTVSWYQQALGQGPQFIFQYYEEEERQRGNFPDRFSGHQFPNYSSELNVNALLLGDSALYLCASSLAAPPLNTEAFFGQGTRLTVV.

The chain employs TRBV27 and TRBJ1-1; 8 nucleotides match TRBD1. V was clipped by 6 bases and J by 8 bases; unmatched bases: 8. Per the germline V gene, CDR1 is MNHEY and CDR2 is SMNVEV (reference sequence). This CDR3 has 13 residues. CDR3 nucleotide sequence: TGTGCCAGCAGCGGACAGGGCGGGCCAGAAGCTTTCTTT. Its protein product is CASSGQGGPEAFF.

This chain connects TRBV4-1 to TRBJ2-3; 13 bases align to TRBD2. Germline-derived CDR1 and CDR2 are MGHRA and YSYEKL. V gave up 4 bases and J gave up 5 bases; unmatched junction bases: 6. This CDR3 has 16 residues. In DNA, the CDR3 is TGCGCCAGCAGCCTGAGAGGACTAGCGGGAGAAGATACGCAGTATTTT. It translates to CASSLRGLAGEDTQYF.

The chain carries TRBV19 and TRBJ2-1; TRBD2 matches at 7 bases. V shed 1 base, J shed 5 bases, and the junction held 5 bases outside the gene matches. Germline CDR1 reads LNHDA; CDR2 reads SQIVND (reference sequence). The CDR3 sequence is 15 residues long. The CDR3 reads CASSIGPGLHNEQFF. CDR3 nucleotides: TGTGCCAGTAGTATAGGACCGGGACTACACAATGAGCAGTTCTTC.

Written as DNA, the CDR3 is TGTGCCACCAGTAGGCCCCTATCGGCCAATGAGCAGTTCTTC. It encodes CATSRPLSANEQFF. The chain has TRBV15 and TRBJ2-1; no definite D call. CDR3 length: 14 amino acids. Germline CDR1 reads LNHNV; CDR2 reads YYDKDF (reference sequence). The V and J ends lost 6 bases and 6 bases respectively, with 15 bases between them.

The rearrangement links TRBV18 to TRBJ1-5, with 7 bases aligning to TRBD1. V lost 4 bases and J lost 0; bases outside the gene matches: 6. Germline V gene sequence: CDR1 KGHSH, CDR2 LQKENI. This CDR3 spans 16 amino acids. CDR3 bases: TGTGCCAGCTCACGTGACAGGGTTTATAGCAATCAGCCCCAGCATTTT. It encodes CASSRDRVYSNQPQHF.